This T cell receptor (beta chain) was sequenced during a study of control samples from healthy donors and cancer patients. Per the germline V gene, CDR1 is SGHRS and CDR2 is YFSETQ. The CDR3 has 13 residues. Germline trimming cut 3 bases from V and 6 bases from J; bases unmatched to any gene: 2. Repertoires were generated with immunoSEQ multiplex PCR, while TCRdb's copy carries only in-frame clones and drops some. The sample consists of about 89,000 clones, approximately 81% of them appearing once. What was sequenced was blood. The chain carries TRBV5-1 and TRBJ2-7, with 11 positions matching TRBD1. This clonotype was obtained from a woman in her forties in good health. The chain's CDR3 is CASSSDRGPEQYF. The CDR3 bases are TGCGCCAGCAGCTCGGACAGGGGGCCCGAGCAGTACTTC. The full variable domain, rest sourced from reference TRBV5-1 and TRBJ2-7, is KAGVTQTPRYLIKTRGQQVTLSCSPISGHRSVSWYQQTPGQGLQFLFEYFSETQRNKGNFPGRFSGRQFSNSRSEMNVSTLELGDSALYLCASSSDRGPEQYFGPGTRLTVT.